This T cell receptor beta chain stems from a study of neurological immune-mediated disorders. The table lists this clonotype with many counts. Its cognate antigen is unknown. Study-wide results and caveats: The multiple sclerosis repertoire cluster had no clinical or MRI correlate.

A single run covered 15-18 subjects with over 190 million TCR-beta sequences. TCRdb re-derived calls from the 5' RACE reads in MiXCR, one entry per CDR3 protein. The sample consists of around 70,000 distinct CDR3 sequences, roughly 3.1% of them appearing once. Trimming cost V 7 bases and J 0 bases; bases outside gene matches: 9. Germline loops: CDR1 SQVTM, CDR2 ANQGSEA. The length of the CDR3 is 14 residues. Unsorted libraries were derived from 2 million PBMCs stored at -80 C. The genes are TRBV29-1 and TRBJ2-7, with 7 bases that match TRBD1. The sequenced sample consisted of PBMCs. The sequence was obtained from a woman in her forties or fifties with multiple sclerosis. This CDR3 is CSALRGTVSYEQYF. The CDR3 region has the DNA TGCAGCGCCCTGCGAGGGACAGTCTCCTACGAGCAGTACTTC.